Following are 14 T cell receptor beta chains from one sample sequenced in a study of cytomegalovirus exposure and HLA in healthy donors. Vbeta (60) and Jbeta (13) primers were used in the PCR. TCRdb keeps only in-frame clones here, not all; method: immunoSEQ multiplex PCR. The sample contains 150,000 to 200,000 clones, roughly 13% of which appear only once. The sample comprised PBMCs. Receptors originate from a man over 45 in good health and CMV-seropositive.

The rearrangement uses TRBV9 and TRBJ2-5; 8 nucleotides align to TRBD2. This CDR3 region has 14 residues. The germline V gene has CDR1 SGDLS and CDR2 YYNGEE. J was trimmed by 5 bases and V by 1 base; bases with no gene match: 4. The CDR3 DNA reads TGTGCCAGCAGCGTAAGCGGGGGCAGGGAGACCCAGTACTTC. Its protein is CASSVSGGRETQYF.

This clone occurred a few times. This chain links TRBV5-4 with TRBJ1-2; 9 bases match TRBD1. The V and J ends lost 4 bases and 2 bases, in that order; junction bases with no gene match: 3. This CDR3 region has 14 residues. Germline V gene lookup returns CDR1 SGHNT and CDR2 YYREEE (reference sequence). In nucleotides, the CDR3 is TGTGCCAGCAGCGCGGGACAGGGCAACTATGGCTACACCTTC. It specifies CASSAGQGNYGYTF.

Points on this clone: This specimen includes other DNA sequences encoding the same CDR3. The chain has TRBV5-1 and TRBJ1-3; D not certain. The CDR3 consists of 14 residues. The germline V gene encodes CDR1 SGHRS and CDR2 YFSETQ. Trimming shortened V by 0 bases and J by 0 bases, and 4 bases separated the two germline ends. This CDR3 reads CASSLAGSGNTIYF. As DNA, the CDR3 is TGCGCCAGCAGCTTGGCCGGCTCTGGAAACACCATATATTTT.

This clone turned up a few times. The rearrangement joins TRBV9 to TRBJ2-7; D is possibly TRBD2 (7 bases). Looked up from germline, CDR1 is SGDLS and CDR2 is YYNGEE. The CDR3 is 15 residues long. Trimming shortened V by 0 bases and J by 1 base, and 11 bases separated the two germline ends. The CDR3 loop is CASSVAGGRSYEQYF. CDR3 DNA: TGTGCCAGCAGCGTAGCGGGGGGCCGATCCTACGAGCAGTACTTC.

This chain joins TRBV14 and TRBJ2-5; perhaps TRBD2 as D (5 bases). CDR3 length equals 14 residues. Germline V CDR1 and CDR2: SGHDN, FVKESK. The V and J ends lost 2 bases and 5 bases respectively, with 12 bases between them. DNA of the CDR3: TGTGCCAGCAGCCAACTGGAGGCGCAGGAGACCCAGTACTTC. It encodes CASSQLEAQETQYF. Full variable domain (rest looked up from reference TRBV14 and TRBJ2-5): EAGVTQFPSHSVIEKGQTVTLRCDPISGHDNLYWYRRVMGKEIKFLLHFVKESKQDESGMPNNRFLAERTGGTYSTLKVQPAELEDSGVYFCASSQLEAQETQYFGPGTRLLVL.

The rearrangement uses TRBV10-3 and TRBJ2-2; 8 bases match TRBD1. After removal of 7 bases from V and 1 base from J, the junction contained 5 bases not matched to a gene. The CDR3 length is 15 residues. CDR1 is ENHRY and CDR2 is SYGVKD in the germline V gene. In nucleotides, the CDR3 is TGTGCCATCACCAGAGGACAGGGGAACACCGGGGAGCTGTTTTTT. Its protein product is CAITRGQGNTGELFF.

The chain carries TRBV11-3 and TRBJ2-3, with a weak D call TRBD1 (6 bases). From germline, CDR1 is SGHNT and CDR2 YENEEA. The CDR3 spans 16 residues. The germline V and J ends were trimmed by 5 bases and 1 base, with 16 bases remaining between them. The DNA for the CDR3 is TGTGCCAGCAGCCCCCGGGACACCCTCGGCACAGATACGCAGTATTTT. It codes for CASSPRDTLGTDTQYF.

The CDR3 loop is CASSIDLRSGGVETQYF. Here the CDR3 DNA reads TGTGCCAGTAGTATAGACCTACGGAGCGGGGGGGTGGAGACCCAGTACTTC. This chain links TRBV19 with TRBJ2-5; 10 bases fit TRBD2. V gave up 0 bases and J gave up 5 bases; unmatched junction bases: 9. Germline V lookup: CDR1 LNHDA, CDR2 SQIVND (reference sequence). The CDR3 is 17 residues long.

The chain couples TRBV4-3 to TRBJ1-2; D unresolved. There are 14 residues in the CDR3. Germline values: CDR1 LGHNA, CDR2 YSLEER. V lost 1 base and J lost 1, with 7 bases in between. DNA for the CDR3: TGCGCCAGCAGCCAAGGGGAGTATAACTATGGCTACACCTTC. Its protein is CASSQGEYNYGYTF.

The J gene is TRBJ1-5, the V gene TRBV7-8; the D is unclear. Germline V gene lookup returns CDR1 SGHVS and CDR2 FQNEAQ. V gave up 3 bases and J gave up 1 base, with 13 bases separating them. The CDR3 is 16 residues long. CDR3 bases: TGTGCCAGCAGCTTTGGCACGAGGTCAAGCAATCAGCCCCAGCATTTT. Protein product: CASSFGTRSSNQPQHF.

This chain links TRBV6-5 with TRBJ2-1, with 11 bases lining up with TRBD2. This CDR3 has 16 amino acids. V lost 0 bases to trimming and J lost 4 bases; unmatched junction nucleotides: 2. Germline CDR1 MNHEY, CDR2 SVGAGI. Here the CDR3 DNA reads TGTGCCAGCAGTTACTCTCCTAGCGGGGGGTACAATGAGCAGTTCTTC. Its translation is CASSYSPSGGYNEQFF.

In this sample, this clone turned up a few times. V usage is TRBV7-9 and J usage is TRBJ2-3; D uncertain. V was cut by 5 bases and J by 6 bases, with 6 bases left in between. The CDR3 runs 11 residues. Germline loops: CDR1 SEHNR, CDR2 FQNEAQ (reference sequence). The DNA for the CDR3 is TGTGCCAGCAGCCACGGGGATACGCAGTATTTT. Its translation is CASSHGDTQYF. The variable domain in full, with the rest retrieved from reference TRBV7-9 and TRBJ2-3, is DTGVSQNPRHKITKRGQNVTFRCDPISEHNRLYWYRQTLGQGPEFLTYFQNEAQLEKSRLLSDRFSAERPKGSFSTLEIQRTEQGDSAMYLCASSHGDTQYFGPGTRLTVL.

This clone has just a few counts. The chain has TRBV11-3 and TRBJ2-2; D not resolved. The germline V gene encodes CDR1 SGHNT and CDR2 YENEEA. The CDR3 loop spans 14 amino acids. Between the trimmed V and J ends, which lost 5 bases and 0 bases, there was a span of 7 bases. CDR3 loop: CASSPHSNTGELFF. The CDR3 DNA follows: TGTGCCAGCAGCCCCCACTCGAACACCGGGGAGCTGTTTTTT.

The J gene is TRBJ2-1, the V gene TRBV4-1; weak D call: TRBD1 (6 bases). This CDR3 has 15 residues. V was pared by 2 bases and J by 5 bases, with 13 bases between. Germline CDR1 reads MGHRA; CDR2 reads YSYEKL. CDR3 sequence (DNA): TGCGCCAGCAGCCAATTCCAGGGACAAAACAATGAGCAGTTCTTC. Protein: CASSQFQGQNNEQFF.